The 27 T cell receptor beta chains presented below share a single source sample, sequenced in a study of blood T cells in healthy people across ages. Through a sample-barcoded 5' primer and a J-beta primer mix, a second PCR was run for roughly 6 to 11 cycles. TCRdb ran MiXCR on the 5' RACE reads and lists one entry per CDR3 protein. This table holds about 1.1 million distinct CDR3 sequences, about two fifths found once. Sequenced material: blood. Receptors were obtained from a man aged 18 to 35 in good health.

This clonotype appeared many times. The chain is built from TRBV27 and TRBJ2-7; D perhaps matches TRBD1 (6 bases). The CDR3 is made up of 14 amino acids. Trimming removed 1 base at V and 1 base at J, with 8 bases between. CDR1 and CDR2 (germline): MNHEY, SMNVEV (reference sequence). The chain's CDR3 is CASSLWTASYEQYF. Here the CDR3 DNA reads TGTGCCAGCAGTTTATGGACAGCTTCCTACGAGCAGTACTTC.

The gene calls are TRBV7-8 and TRBJ2-7, with no clear D. V was cut by 3 bases and J by 3 bases, with 6 bases left in between. CDR3 length equals 12 residues. The germline V gene encodes CDR1 SGHVS and CDR2 FQNEAQ. CDR3 sequence reads: CASSLMRYEQYF. The CDR3 coding sequence is TGTGCCAGCAGCTTGATGCGCTACGAGCAGTACTTC.

Here the CDR3 reads CASRVTVKNTEAFF. In DNA, the CDR3 is TGTGCCAGCAGAGTGACAGTGAAGAACACTGAAGCTTTCTTT. The rearrangement links TRBV6-6 to TRBJ1-1, with D perhaps matching TRBD1 (5 bases). The V and J ends lost 6 bases and 1 base respectively, with 12 bases between them. Germline loops: CDR1 MNHNY, CDR2 SVGAGI (reference sequence). This CDR3 comprises 14 residues.

The genes are TRBV2 and TRBJ1-5; D may be TRBD1 (5 bases). V was clipped by 1 base and J by 12 bases, with 16 bases between them. This CDR3 is 14 amino acids long. Germline V gives CDR1 SNHLY, CDR2 FYNNEI. The CDR3 is CASSEEVGTGGQHF. The CDR3, as DNA: TGTGCCAGCAGTGAAGAGGTTGGGACCGGGGGCCAGCATTTT.

The rearrangement uses TRBV29-1 and TRBJ1-2; D is possibly TRBD1 (5 bases). CDR3 length: 13 residues. V lost 5 bases, J lost 6 bases, and 16 bases lay in between. Looked up from germline, CDR1 is SQVTM and CDR2 is ANQGSEA. CDR3 coding DNA: TGCAGCGTTCCCTTGGGACGGACTGATGGCTACACCTTC. Protein: CSVPLGRTDGYTF.

The sample holds a few counts of this clonotype. This chain joins TRBV4-3 and TRBJ2-2; D not certain. CDR1 and CDR2 from the germline V gene are LGHNA and YSLEER. Trimming took 5 bases from V and 5 from J, leaving 12 bases between them. This CDR3 region has 14 residues. The CDR3 loop is CASSSTPYTGELFF. As DNA, the CDR3 is TGCGCCAGCAGCTCCACCCCCTATACCGGGGAGCTGTTTTTT.

CDR3 DNA sequence: TGTGCCAGCGCCCGGACAGGGGTCACTGAAGCTTTCTTT. Amino acids: CASARTGVTEAFF. V and J are TRBV25-1 and TRBJ1-1; 9 bases fit TRBD1. V dropped 8 bases and J dropped 4; count of bases not matched to a gene: 5. The germline V gene has CDR1 MGHDK and CDR2 SYGVNS. The CDR3 loop spans 13 amino acids.

This sequence joins TRBV27 and TRBJ2-5, with 7 bases identical to TRBD1. Germline V gene lookup returns CDR1 MNHEY and CDR2 SMNVEV (reference sequence). This CDR3 contains 15 residues. V lost 3 bases and J lost 4; bases outside the gene matches: 8. The CDR3 DNA reads TGTGCCAGCAGTTTTGAGAGGGGGCGAAGAGAGACCCAGTACTTC. The encoded protein is CASSFERGRRETQYF.

The chain carries TRBV29-1 and TRBJ2-1; D perhaps matches TRBD2 (5 bases). CDR1 is SQVTM, CDR2 ANQGSEA, per germline. This CDR3 is 17 amino acids long. V lost 6 bases to trimming and J lost 2 bases, with 23 bases between them. The chain's CDR3 is CSVTLNLAVRPYNEQFF. CDR3 coding DNA: TGCAGCGTGACGCTAAACCTAGCAGTCCGCCCCTACAATGAGCAGTTCTTC.

The rearrangement links TRBV29-1 to TRBJ1-2; D unclear. V dropped 4 bases and J dropped 0 bases, with 9 bases sitting between them. Looked up from germline, CDR1 is SQVTM and CDR2 is ANQGSEA. The CDR3 consists of 13 residues. Here the CDR3 reads CSVGVVTNYGYTF. CDR3 sequence (DNA): TGCAGCGTTGGGGTAGTTACTAACTATGGCTACACCTTC.

A remark on this clonotype: This may stem from a read error, because a much larger clone lies one nucleotide away. The chain links TRBV12-3 or TRBV12-4 to TRBJ1-2; the D is unclear. CDR3 length: 13 residues. The CDR3 reads CASSLSAGYAYTF. CDR3 coding DNA: TGTGCCAGCAGTTTGTCGGCGGGCTATGCCTACACCTTC.

The chain employs TRBV4-3 and TRBJ1-2; TRBD1 might be the D (6 bases). Germline CDR1 reads LGHNA; CDR2 reads YSLEER. The V gene lost 0 bases and the J gene lost 3 bases, with 14 bases spanning the gap. The CDR3 is 16 residues long. The CDR3 DNA sequence: TGCGCCAGCAGCCAAGATCACCAGGGGATTGACTATGGCTACACCTTC. Encoded protein: CASSQDHQGIDYGYTF.

V and J are TRBV7-2 and TRBJ2-1; 7 nucleotides align to TRBD2. CDR3 length equals 14 residues. With 2 bases clipped from V and 12 bases from J, the junction kept 10 bases outside the gene matches. The germline gives CDR1 SGHTA, CDR2 FQGNSA. Here the CDR3 DNA reads TGTGCCAGCAGCTTAACGGGGGGTCTTGATACGCAGTTCTTC. Encoded protein: CASSLTGGLDTQFF. Combining the CDR3 with reference TRBV7-2 and TRBJ2-1 gives the whole variable domain GAGVSQSPSNKVTEKGKDVELRCDPISGHTALYWYRQSLGQGLEFLIYFQGNSAPDKSGLPSDRFSAERTGGSVSTLTIQRTQQEDSAVYLCASSLTGGLDTQFFGPGTRLTVL.

V is TRBV9 and J is TRBJ2-1; either TRBD1 or TRBD2 may supply D (6 bases each). Trimming cost V 4 bases and J 3 bases, with 17 bases left between them. The CDR3 runs 16 residues. The germline V gene has CDR1 SGDLS and CDR2 YYNGEE. The CDR3 loop is CASSPKGGPRYNEQFF. The CDR3 region has the DNA TGTGCCAGCAGCCCTAAGGGGGGACCACGCTACAATGAGCAGTTCTTC.

This clonotype was found once. The chain employs TRBV18 and TRBJ1-5; D may be TRBD1 (6 bases). The CDR3 spans 14 residues. CDR1 KGHSH and CDR2 LQKENI come from the germline V gene. V was shortened by 6 bases and J by 3 bases, with 12 bases between the two germline ends. Here the CDR3 reads CASSSGDPNQPQHF. The CDR3 bases are TGTGCCAGCTCCTCAGGGGACCCCAATCAGCCCCAGCATTTT.

This clonotype was seen a few times. The chain combines TRBV7-2 with TRBJ2-3, with no clear D. Germline values: CDR1 SGHTA, CDR2 FQGNSA. The CDR3 contains 14 residues. Trimming removed 5 bases from V and 1 base from J, with 10 bases in between. The chain's CDR3 is CASSPTLGTDTQYF. Written as DNA, the CDR3 is TGTGCCAGCAGCCCTACCCTGGGCACAGATACGCAGTATTTT.

This clonotype came up once. One end of the junction is discordant with germline, which a read error may explain. The rearrangement joins TRBV20-1 to TRBJ1-5, with 8 bases fitting TRBD1. The CDR3 is made up of 14 amino acids. The germline CDR1 and CDR2 sequences are DFQATT and SNEGSKA (reference sequence). The CDR3 region has the DNA TGCAGTGCCAGAGGACAGGGCTTAGACCAGCCCCAGCATTTT. Protein sequence: CSARGQGLDQPQHF.

The chain recombines TRBV20-1 with TRBJ2-2, with D tentatively TRBD1 or TRBD2 (5 bases each). CDR1 is DFQATT and CDR2 is SNEGSKA in the germline V gene (reference sequence). V lost 1 base, J lost 4 bases, and 7 bases lay in between. This CDR3 comprises 13 residues. The CDR3 nucleotides read TGCAGTGCTAGAGGGGGGTTCACCGGGGAGCTGTTTTTT. It encodes CSARGGFTGELFF.

In this sample, this clonotype turned up a few times. This rearrangement joins TRBV6-6 to TRBJ2-1; a weak D match, TRBD2 (6 bases). Germline V lookup: CDR1 MNHNY, CDR2 SVGAGI (reference sequence). CDR3 size: 17 residues. V lost 6 bases to trimming and J lost 0 bases, with 18 bases between them. CDR3 loop: CASSYMPGLRSYNEQFF. CDR3 nucleotide sequence: TGTGCCAGCAGCTATATGCCCGGACTACGCTCCTACAATGAGCAGTTCTTC.

The V gene is TRBV6-5, the J gene TRBJ1-4, with a tentative D call TRBD1 (5 bases). Germline-derived CDR1 and CDR2 are MNHEY and SVGAGI. The CDR3 totals 15 residues. The germline V and J ends were trimmed by 5 bases and 8 bases, with 18 bases remaining between them. Here the CDR3 reads CASSRRGGRTEKLFF. The CDR3 nucleotides are TGTGCCAGCAGTCGTCGGGGGGGGAGGACCGAAAAACTGTTTTTT.

This rearrangement joins TRBV2 to TRBJ2-3; either TRBD1 or TRBD2 may supply D (6 bases each). Germline loops: CDR1 SNHLY, CDR2 FYNNEI. The length of the CDR3 is 16 residues. Deletions cut 3 bases from V and 1 base from J, with 14 bases between. The CDR3: CASSEGRGGGTDTQYF. In DNA, the CDR3 is TGTGCCAGCAGTGAGGGCAGGGGAGGAGGCACAGATACGCAGTATTTT.

This clonotype appeared a few times. The chain carries TRBV9 and TRBJ1-4, with D perhaps TRBD1 (5 bases). Germline loops: CDR1 SGDLS, CDR2 YYNGEE. Trimming cost V 0 bases and J 8 bases, with 26 bases left between them. The CDR3 runs to 19 residues. As DNA, the CDR3 is TGTGCCAGCAGCGTAGCTTCCTTCCCGGGACGCAACACGCGGGAAAAACTGTTTTTT. Translation gives CASSVASFPGRNTREKLFF.

This clonotype occurred a few times. This sequence joins TRBV29-1 and TRBJ1-2; TRBD1 is a possible D gene (5 bases). CDR3 length: 12 amino acids. The ends were cut back, 1 base at V and 8 bases at J, with 11 bases in the middle. The germline CDR1 and CDR2 sequences are SQVTM and ANQGSEA. CDR3 sequence: CSVEGGGQGYTF. The CDR3 region has the DNA TGCAGCGTTGAAGGCGGGGGTCAAGGCTACACCTTC.

There are a few counts of this clonotype. The V call is TRBV4-2, the J call TRBJ2-4, with D possibly being TRBD2 (5 bases). Germline V gives CDR1 LGHNA, CDR2 YNFKEQ. V dropped 0 bases and J dropped 2 bases, with 11 bases sitting between them. CDR3 length: 16 residues. The CDR3 is CASSQEVSGPKNIQYF. In DNA, the CDR3 is TGTGCCAGCAGCCAAGAAGTGAGCGGACCCAAAAACATTCAGTACTTC.

The rearrangement links TRBV3-1 to TRBJ2-1; 8 bases line up with TRBD2. This CDR3 has 15 amino acids. Unmatched junction bases numbered 9, after V lost 6 bases and J lost 5 bases. The germline CDR1 and CDR2 sequences are LGHDT and YNNKEL (reference sequence). For the CDR3, the DNA is TGTGCCAGCAGGCCATCGGGACTAGATGACAATGAGCAGTTCTTC. The encoded protein is CASRPSGLDDNEQFF.

The chain links TRBV7-2 to TRBJ1-2, with 7 positions matching TRBD1. The CDR3 loop spans 15 amino acids. CDR1 and CDR2 (germline): SGHTA, FQGNSA. Germline trimming cut 1 base from V and 5 bases from J; bases unmatched to any gene: 7. In DNA, the CDR3 is TGTGCCAGCAGCTTAGGAGGGGGCGGAAATTATGGCTACACCTTC. It codes for CASSLGGGGNYGYTF.

The V gene is TRBV7-9, the J gene TRBJ2-3; 10 nucleotides align to TRBD1. With 6 bases clipped from V and 0 bases from J, the junction kept 6 bases outside the gene matches. This CDR3 comprises 16 residues. Germline V gene lookup returns CDR1 SEHNR and CDR2 FQNEAQ (reference sequence). CDR3 amino acids: CASRSWTGGSTDTQYF. Here the CDR3 DNA reads TGTGCCAGCAGATCTTGGACAGGGGGGAGCACAGATACGCAGTATTTT.